The rows below give T cell receptor beta chains drawn from one sample of a study of CD4 T cells in relation to SARS-CoV-2 and coronaviruses. Some clones are missing from TCRdb's copy, which holds only in-frame ones; the method was immunoSEQ multiplex PCR. The profile shows 65,000 or so clones, around 93% of them singletons. The sample taken for sequencing was naive CD4+ T cells from PBMCs. All receptors come from a human donor in good health. Both conserved end residues are part of each CDR3. Each record gives: CDR3 protein, CDR3 DNA, J gene, D gene, clone size, V gene. The D gene is left open where the match is weak. Clone size is stated in some rows and not others, as once, few, many or a class when expanded.

CDR3: CASSRGGRIQETQYF
DNA: TGTGCCAGCAGTCGCGGCGGGAGGATCCAAGAGACCCAGTACTTC
J: TRBJ2-5
D: TRBD2
size: .
V: TRBV7-2

CDR3: CASSFAGGVPDTQYF
DNA: TGTGCCAGCAGTTTCGCGGGAGGAGTCCCAGATACGCAGTATTTT
J: TRBJ2-3
D: TRBD2
size: once
V: TRBV28

CDR3: CASSLTAGTGELFF
DNA: TGCGCCAGCAGCTTGACTGCAGGAACCGGGGAGCTGTTTTTT
J: TRBJ2-2
D: .
size: .
V: TRBV5-1

CDR3: CASSLGSGVSYNEQFF
DNA: TGTGCCAGCAGCTTGGGTAGCGGGGTCTCCTACAATGAGCAGTTCTTC
J: TRBJ2-1
D: TRBD2
size: .
V: TRBV7-3

CDR3: CASSIILAGAGNEQFF
DNA: TGTGCCAGTAGTATAATATTAGCGGGAGCCGGCAATGAGCAGTTCTTC
J: TRBJ2-1
D: TRBD2
size: .
V: TRBV19

CDR3: CASEIFNQPQHF
DNA: TGTGCCAGCGAGATTTTCAATCAGCCCCAGCATTTT
J: TRBJ1-5
D: .
size: .
V: TRBV6-5

CDR3: CASSIDIGYWGASGANVLTF
DNA: TGTGCCAGTAGTATAGATATAGGCTATTGGGGAGCCTCTGGGGCCAACGTCCTGACTTTC
J: TRBJ2-6
D: .
size: .
V: TRBV19

CDR3: CASSYSGSSGANVLTF
DNA: TGTGCCAGCAGTTACTCAGGGAGCTCTGGGGCCAACGTCCTGACTTTC
J: TRBJ2-6
D: .
size: .
V: TRBV6-5

CDR3: CASSPGHRSSATNEKLFF
DNA: TGCGCCAGCAGCCCCGGACATCGGAGTAGTGCAACTAATGAAAAACTGTTTTTT
J: TRBJ1-4
D: .
size: .
V: TRBV5-1

CDR3: CASSDGGAGDQVYEQYF
DNA: TGTGCCAGCAGCGACGGAGGGGCGGGAGACCAAGTGTACGAGCAGTACTTC
J: TRBJ2-7
D: TRBD2
size: .
V: TRBV6-4

CDR3: CASSEDSRGGYTF
DNA: TGTGCCAGCAGTGAAGACTCCAGAGGCGGCTACACCTTC
J: TRBJ1-2
D: .
size: .
V: TRBV2

CDR3: CATWTGGNEQFF
DNA: TGTGCCACCTGGACAGGGGGAAATGAGCAGTTCTTC
J: TRBJ2-1
D: TRBD1
size: .
V: TRBV6-5

CDR3: CASSRGDRAGAGVGTDTQYF
DNA: TGTGCCAGTAGTAGGGGGGACAGGGCTGGCGCGGGGGTAGGCACAGATACGCAGTATTTT
J: TRBJ2-3
D: TRBD1
size: .
V: TRBV19

CDR3: CASSLQPGLAGGTQYF
DNA: TGTGCCAGCAGCTTACAACCGGGACTAGCGGGAGGGACGCAGTATTTT
J: TRBJ2-3
D: TRBD2
size: .
V: TRBV7-3

CDR3: CASSQDRWQETQYF
DNA: TGTGCCAGCAGCCAAGATCGGTGGCAAGAGACCCAGTACTTC
J: TRBJ2-5
D: .
size: .
V: TRBV14

CDR3: CASALTSGYNEQFF
DNA: TGTGCTAGTGCCCTGACTAGCGGCTACAATGAGCAGTTCTTC
J: TRBJ2-1
D: TRBD2
size: .
V: TRBV12-5

CDR3: CASSRLTSGGTTYEQYF
DNA: TGTGCCAGCAGCCGGTTAACTAGCGGAGGGACTACCTACGAGCAGTACTTC
J: TRBJ2-7
D: TRBD2
size: .
V: TRBV5-5

CDR3: CASSRSRGSGNTIYF
DNA: TGTGCCAGCAGCCGTTCAAGGGGATCTGGAAACACCATATATTTT
J: TRBJ1-3
D: .
size: .
V: TRBV7-2

CDR3: CARSLKTDRTDTQYF
DNA: TGTGCCAGAAGCCTTAAGACAGACCGCACAGATACGCAGTATTTT
J: TRBJ2-3
D: .
size: .
V: TRBV5-3